These 15 T cell receptor beta chains were all obtained from the same sample, sequenced in a study of cytotoxic CD8 clonotypes in ibrutinib-treated CLL. Clones were read by immunoSEQ multiplex PCR, and TCRdb kept only the in-frame ones, dropping some. The sample records 250,000 to 350,000 clones, roughly 76% being singletons. Sequencing was performed on PBMCs, taken at disease progression, from a patient treated with ibrutinib. These receptors were collected from a human donor with chronic lymphocytic leukemia.

The chain carries TRBV2 and TRBJ2-7, with D maybe TRBD1 (6 bases). CDR3 length equals 14 residues. V was shortened by 2 bases and J by 2 bases, with 10 bases between the two germline ends. From germline, CDR1 is SNHLY and CDR2 FYNNEI. This chain's CDR3 is CASSERTVTYEQYF. CDR3 nucleotide sequence: TGTGCCAGCAGTGAACGGACAGTAACCTACGAGCAGTACTTC.

The rearrangement links TRBV9 to TRBJ2-7; D is possibly TRBD2 (6 bases). This CDR3 has 17 residues. V was cut by 0 bases and J by 6 bases, with 22 bases left in between. The germline CDR1 and CDR2 sequences are SGDLS and YYNGEE. Written as DNA, the CDR3 is TGTGCCAGCAGCGTAGGGGGAGGAGGCGGAACCCACTCCGAGCAGTACTTC. Its protein product is CASSVGGGGGTHSEQYF. Full variable domain (outside the CDR3, taken from reference TRBV9 and TRBJ2-7): DSGVTQTPKHLITATGQRVTLRCSPRSGDLSVYWYQQSLDQGLQFLIQYYNGEERAKGNILERFSAQQFPDLHSELNLSSLELGDSALYFCASSVGGGGGTHSEQYFGPGTRLTVT.

This clone was picked up one time. The rearrangement links TRBV7-2 to TRBJ1-6; maybe TRBD1 (6 bases). The V gene's germline CDR1 is SGHTA and CDR2 FQGNSA. The CDR3 runs to 17 residues. V was shortened by 0 bases and J by 2 bases, with 11 bases between the two germline ends. CDR3 DNA sequence: TGTGCCAGCAGCTTAGCGCCAGGGGCGACCTATAATTCACCCCTCCACTTT. It is translated as CASSLAPGATYNSPLHF.

This clone has more than one count but fewer than ten. The chain is built from TRBV18 and TRBJ2-2; D is undetermined. V dropped 6 bases and J dropped 1 base, with 15 bases sitting between them. The CDR3 covers 16 residues. The V gene's germline CDR1 is KGHSH and CDR2 LQKENI. The CDR3 DNA reads as TGTGCCAGCTCTCCAACGATACTGGGGAACACCGGGGAGCTGTTTTTT. Translating gives CASSPTILGNTGELFF.

In its sample, this clone was seen a few times. Other DNA sequences in this sample translate to the same CDR3. V gene TRBV7-9 combines with J gene TRBJ1-1; D not certain. CDR3 length equals 14 residues. Trimming shortened V by 3 bases and J by 2 bases, and 10 bases separated the two germline ends. Germline CDR1 and CDR2: SEHNR and FQNEAQ (reference sequence). CDR3 DNA: TGTGCCAGCAGCTTCCGTACAGTAAACACTGAAGCTTTCTTT. Protein product: CASSFRTVNTEAFF.

The chain couples TRBV29-1 to TRBJ1-4; D is perhaps TRBD1 (5 bases). Germline values: CDR1 SQVTM, CDR2 ANQGSEA. There are 14 residues in the CDR3. Trimming removed 4 bases at V and 4 bases at J, with 13 bases between. This CDR3 reads CSVGGGRGNEKLFF. The CDR3 nucleotides are TGCAGCGTTGGCGGGGGACGTGGTAATGAAAAACTGTTTTTT.

The chain recombines TRBV29-1 with TRBJ2-3; possible D gene TRBD1, 6 bases. The length of the CDR3 is 17 residues. CDR1 is SQVTM, CDR2 ANQGSEA, per germline. The V gene lost 4 bases and the J gene lost 5 bases, with 25 bases spanning the gap. The CDR3 DNA sequence: TGCAGCGTTGCCAGGGTCAGGGGCGATAAGAGATTAGATACGCAGTATTTT. Its translation: CSVARVRGDKRLDTQYF.

This clone was recorded once. The rearrangement links TRBV10-3 to TRBJ2-2; the D gene is possibly TRBD2 (6 bases). The length of the CDR3 is 12 residues. Germline V CDR1 and CDR2: ENHRY, SYGVKD. For the CDR3, the DNA is TGTGCGCTTAGGAGGGGACCCGGGGAGCTGTTTTTT. Translating it yields CALRRGPGELFF.

With regard to this clone: The same CDR3 also results from other DNA sequences found in this sample. The chain carries TRBV9 and TRBJ2-5; D is uncertain. V lost 2 bases and J lost 1, with 9 bases in between. The CDR3 spans 14 residues. Germline assignment: CDR1 SGDLS and CDR2 YYNGEE. For the CDR3, the DNA is TGTGCCAGCAGCGTCGGTCAGCTCCAAGAGACCCAGTACTTC. It encodes CASSVGQLQETQYF.

The rearrangement joins TRBV25-1 to TRBJ2-5; 11 bases match TRBD1. With V trimmed by 6 bases and J by 4 bases, 10 bases remained unmatched. This CDR3 has 16 residues. CDR1 is MGHDK, CDR2 SYGVNS, per germline. Here the CDR3 DNA reads TGTGCCAGCAGCGTTCTTTGGACAGGGGGCTCAGAGACCCAGTACTTC. This encodes CASSVLWTGGSETQYF.

The CDR3 spells CASSLSGTGNTEAFF. As DNA, the CDR3 is TGCGCCAGCAGCCTCTCCGGGACAGGGAACACTGAAGCTTTCTTT. This chain connects TRBV4-1 to TRBJ1-1, with TRBD1 identical over 8 bases. Unmatched junction bases numbered 5, after V lost 4 bases and J lost 1 base. The CDR3 extends over 15 amino acids. Germline CDR1 MGHRA, CDR2 YSYEKL.

The chain carries TRBV9 and TRBJ2-7; D tentatively fits TRBD1 or TRBD2 (5 bases each). V lost 5 bases and J 6 bases, leaving 18 bases between the germline ends. Germline CDR1 is SGDLS and CDR2 is YYNGEE. The CDR3 contains 14 residues. For the CDR3, the DNA is TGTGCCAGCAGGACAACCGGGACCTCGGGCGAGCAGTACTTC. Translation: CASRTTGTSGEQYF.

The V call is TRBV28, the J call TRBJ2-7, with 8 bases identical to TRBD2. This CDR3 is 14 amino acids long. CDR1 MDHEN and CDR2 SYDVKM come from the germline V gene. V dropped 5 bases and J dropped 5; count of bases not matched to a gene: 8. The CDR3 here is CASSPQPGLDEQYF. CDR3 bases: TGTGCCAGCAGTCCCCAACCGGGACTAGACGAGCAGTACTTC.

This chain links TRBV15 with TRBJ2-1; a possible D gene is TRBD2 (6 bases). V was cut by 2 bases and J by 6 bases, with 17 bases left in between. CDR1 is LNHNV, CDR2 YYDKDF, per germline (reference sequence). The CDR3 is 16 amino acids. The CDR3 here is CATSRPRTNTGNEQFF. In DNA, the CDR3 is TGTGCCACCAGCAGACCTAGGACTAACACAGGCAATGAGCAGTTCTTC.

The chain recombines TRBV6-6 with TRBJ1-3, with TRBD1 matching 8 bases. Germline V lookup: CDR1 MNHNY, CDR2 SVGAGI (reference sequence). V lost 2 bases to trimming and J lost 4 bases; unmatched junction nucleotides: 1. This CDR3 region has 14 residues. CDR3 sequence: CASSYGTGGNTIYF. The CDR3 region has the DNA TGTGCCAGCAGTTACGGGACAGGAGGAAACACCATATATTTT.